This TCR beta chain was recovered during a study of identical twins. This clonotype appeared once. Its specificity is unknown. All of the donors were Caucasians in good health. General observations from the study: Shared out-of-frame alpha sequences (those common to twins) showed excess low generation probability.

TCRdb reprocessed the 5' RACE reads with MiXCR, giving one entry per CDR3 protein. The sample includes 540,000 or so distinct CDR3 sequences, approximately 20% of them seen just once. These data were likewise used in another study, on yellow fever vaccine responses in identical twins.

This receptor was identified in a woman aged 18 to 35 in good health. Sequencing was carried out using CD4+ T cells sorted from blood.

This chain's CDR3 is CASTLRRGGTDTQYF. CDR3 DNA sequence: TGTGCCAGCACCCTCCGGAGAGGGGGCACAGATACGCAGTATTTT. The chain has TRBV6-1 and TRBJ2-3; D is possibly TRBD1 or TRBD2 (5 bases each). The germline V and J ends were trimmed by 7 bases and 1 base, with 15 bases remaining between them. The germline gives CDR1 MNHNS, CDR2 SASEGT. CDR3 length: 15 amino acids.